These T cell receptor beta chains were read from a single sample in a study of cytomegalovirus exposure and HLA in healthy donors. Generated by immunoSEQ multiplex PCR, the TCRdb table keeps only in-frame clones and is missing some. The sample carries around 150,000 clones, 60% to 80% recorded once. The sample was PBMCs. Every receptor here comes from a man aged 18-30 years in good health and CMV-seropositive. The CDR3 runs from the conserved cysteine through the conserved F or W. A D gene is named only where the DNA matches it firmly. Only some rows state a clone size, as once, few, many or a class for expanded clones.

DNA,CDR3,V,J,D,size
TGTGCCAGCAGCCATACGGCGGGTAACATTCAGTACTTC,CASSHTAGNIQYF,TRBV13,TRBJ2-4,.,.
TGTGCCAGCAGCTTGGCCGGGACTTATTCCTACGAGCAGTACTTC,CASSLAGTYSYEQYF,TRBV5-8,TRBJ2-7,.,.
TGTGCCAGCAGCCCCCCCCTACTAGCGGTCAACAATGAGCAGTTCTTC,CASSPPLLAVNNEQFF,TRBV7-9,TRBJ2-1,TRBD2,.
TGTGCCATCAGTGGGGGACTAGCTGGAGAGACCCAGTACTTC,CAISGGLAGETQYF,TRBV10-3,TRBJ2-5,TRBD2,.
TGTGCCAGCAACTCCAGGGATGCAAAATATGGCTACACCTTC,CASNSRDAKYGYTF,TRBV28,TRBJ1-2,.,few
TGTGCCAGTAAGGGGGGACTAGCGGGAGCGCGGTTCTTC,CASKGGLAGARFF,TRBV19,TRBJ2-1,TRBD2,few
TGTTCCTGGGGTATCCGACCCGGGACAGTCTACGAGCAGTACTTC,CSWGIRPGTVYEQYF,TRBV30,TRBJ2-7,TRBD1,.
TGTGCCAGCAGCGTTTTCTCCGGGACTAGCGGGAGTAATGAGCAGTTCTTC,CASSVFSGTSGSNEQFF,TRBV9,TRBJ2-1,TRBD2,once
TGTGCCAGCATCGCACGGACTGAAGCTTTCTTT,CASIARTEAFF,TRBV28,TRBJ1-1,.,.
TGCGCCAGCAGGCGGTCTCCCTCGACCTACAATGAGCAGTTCTTC,CASRRSPSTYNEQFF,TRBV5-1,TRBJ2-1,.,.
TGTGCCAGCAGTGCGGCAGGGGGTGGCTACACCTTC,CASSAAGGGYTF,TRBV6-4,TRBJ1-2,TRBD1,.
TGCGCCAGCAGGCCAACCGGGACAGGGGGCCCTAGCACAGATACGCAGTATTTT,CASRPTGTGGPSTDTQYF,TRBV5-1,TRBJ2-3,TRBD1,.
TGTGCCAGCAGCGGAGACCGGCAAAGATACGAGCAGTACTTC,CASSGDRQRYEQYF,TRBV5-6,TRBJ2-7,.,.
TGTGCCAGCAGCGTAGGTTATTCCTCTGGAAACACCATATATTTT,CASSVGYSSGNTIYF,TRBV9,TRBJ1-3,.,.
TGTGCCAGCAGTTCCCCGGGACTCGAAGACACCATATATTTT,CASSSPGLEDTIYF,TRBV28,TRBJ1-3,.,.
TGTGCCAGCAGCTTAGAAAGTAGACTAGCGGATGACACCGGGGAGCTGTTTTTT,CASSLESRLADDTGELFF,TRBV7-7,TRBJ2-2,TRBD2,.
TGTGCCAGCAGCCGTGACAGGGGACCCTACGAGCAGTACTTC,CASSRDRGPYEQYF,TRBV5-6,TRBJ2-7,TRBD1,many
TGTGCCAGCAGCCGAGGACAGGGGAATGGTGAAAAACTGTTTTTT,CASSRGQGNGEKLFF,TRBV5-5,TRBJ1-4,TRBD1,.
TGCGCCAGCAGCTTGGTAGGGGGCAGTTCCTACGAGCAGTACTTC,CASSLVGGSSYEQYF,TRBV5-1,TRBJ2-7,TRBD1,.
TGTGCCAGCAGTCCCCTAGCGGGAGAAGATGAGCAGTTCTTC,CASSPLAGEDEQFF,TRBV28,TRBJ2-1,TRBD2,few
TGTGCCAGCAGCTTGGTCCGAGCGGGAACTTCCTACAATGAGCAGTTCTTC,CASSLVRAGTSYNEQFF,TRBV5-4,TRBJ2-1,TRBD2,.
TGCGCCAGCAGAATCCCGACTAGCGGTGGGACAGATACGCAGTATTTT,CASRIPTSGGTDTQYF,TRBV5-1,TRBJ2-3,TRBD2,.
TGTGCCTCGACCGGTGGGAGAGGCTACAATGAGCAGTTCTTC,CASTGGRGYNEQFF,TRBV30,TRBJ2-1,.,few
TGTGCCACCAGCAGCGTACAGGGGTATGGCTACGAGCAGTACTTC,CATSSVQGYGYEQYF,TRBV15,TRBJ2-7,TRBD1,.
TGTGCCAGCAGCTTGGGGTACAGGAAAAATCAGCCCCAGCATTTT,CASSLGYRKNQPQHF,TRBV5-8,TRBJ1-5,.,.
TGTGCCAGCAGCACCGCTACGACTAGCGGAGCATCCTACGAGCAGTACTTC,CASSTATTSGASYEQYF,TRBV5-8,TRBJ2-7,TRBD2,.
TGTGCCAGTAGTAAGGGGGGACAGGGGCCTCACAATGAGCAGTTCTTC,CASSKGGQGPHNEQFF,TRBV19,TRBJ2-1,TRBD1,.
TGTGCCAGCAGCGTAGAACTAGCGGGACGGTCCTACAATGAGCAGTTCTTC,CASSVELAGRSYNEQFF,TRBV9,TRBJ2-1,TRBD2,.
TGTGCCACCACCACCTCAACACAGCGCTACACCTTC,CATTTSTQRYTF,TRBV28,TRBJ1-2,.,few
TGTGCCAGCAGCCCAGACCTCAGGGGACCCCTAAACGAAAAACTGTTTTTT,CASSPDLRGPLNEKLFF,TRBV9,TRBJ1-4,.,few
TGTGCCTGGAGTAATATGGGGGGAAACACTGAAGCTTTCTTT,CAWSNMGGNTEAFF,TRBV30,TRBJ1-1,.,.
TGCAGCGCAAGACAGGGGGATAACTATGGCTACACCTTC,CSARQGDNYGYTF,TRBV29-1,TRBJ1-2,TRBD1,.
TGTGCCAGCAGCCAACGACTACTAGCGGGAGCCTACAATGAGCAGTTCTTC,CASSQRLLAGAYNEQFF,TRBV14,TRBJ2-1,TRBD2,.
TGTGCCAGCACAGGGGGCAGGTATGGCTACACCTTC,CASTGGRYGYTF,TRBV6-5,TRBJ1-2,TRBD1,.
TGTGCTAGTGGTTTGGATGGACTAGCAGATACGCAGTATTTT,CASGLDGLADTQYF,TRBV12-5,TRBJ2-3,TRBD2,.
TGCGCCAGCATGGCTAGCGAGCTCGGCACAGATACGCAGTATTTT,CASMASELGTDTQYF,TRBV5-1,TRBJ2-3,.,once
TGTGCCAGCAGCCTGGGGTGGGGCTGGGCTTTCTTT,CASSLGWGWAFF,TRBV5-6,TRBJ1-1,.,.
TGTGCCAGCAGCCGGAGGGATGCAACTAATGAAAAACTGTTTTTT,CASSRRDATNEKLFF,TRBV14,TRBJ1-4,.,.
TGTGCCAGCAGCTTATTGCGTAGCTACGAGCAGTACTTC,CASSLLRSYEQYF,TRBV7-2,TRBJ2-7,.,.
TGTGCCAGCAGCTTCTCCGGGACAGGGTCCCTCGAGCAGTACTTC,CASSFSGTGSLEQYF,TRBV7-8,TRBJ2-7,TRBD1,.
TGTGCCAGCAGTTACCGGAGACAGGTTAACTATGGCTACACCTTC,CASSYRRQVNYGYTF,TRBV6-5,TRBJ1-2,.,.
TGTGCCAGTAGTCCAGGGGGTGGCGCTTTCTTT,CASSPGGGAFF,TRBV19,TRBJ1-1,TRBD1,.
TGCAGCGTCAGAGGGGACACAGACATTCAGTACTTC,CSVRGDTDIQYF,TRBV29-1,TRBJ2-4,.,.
TGTGCCAGCAAACCGGGACTAGCGGGCACCTACGAGCAGTACTTC,CASKPGLAGTYEQYF,TRBV2,TRBJ2-7,TRBD2,.
TGTGCCAGCTTTAGGGGGTACGGAAACACCATATATTTT,CASFRGYGNTIYF,TRBV11-2,TRBJ1-3,.,.